The sequence of this T cell receptor beta chain was determined in a study of blood T cell repertoires in COVID-19. For the study at large: Sample material is recorded as cDNA or gDNA derived from T cells, B-cell-depleted T cells, or PBMCs.

J lost 7 bases, V lost 5 bases, and 12 bases had no gene match. The germline gives CDR1 SGHNT, CDR2 YENEEA. This CDR3 has 16 residues. Profiled with immunoSEQ multiplex PCR; TCRdb holds only in-frame clones, not every one. The sample lists 310,000 or so clones, 85% to 90% seen once, with 1.7% in the top ten. The sequenced sample was PBMCs or T cells enriched from blood (not recorded which). This TCR was recovered from a woman aged 18 to 35 with acute COVID-19. The chain has TRBV11-3 and TRBJ2-1, with 9 bases identical to TRBD2. The CDR3 DNA sequence: TGTGCCAGCAGCACAGGGACGCGGGAGGGCCCGAATGAGCAGTTCTTC. It encodes CASSTGTREGPNEQFF.